This is a list of T cell receptor beta chains from one sample in a study of blood T cell repertoires in COVID-19. Sequenced by immunoSEQ multiplex PCR; TCRdb stores in-frame clones only, minus some. The data hold roughly 410,000 clones, with roughly 90% observed a single time. Sample: peripheral blood. The receptor source for this set is a woman aged 40 to 49 with COVID-19, enrolled during active disease. Each CDR3 is given without its conserved first and last residue.

v_call cdr3_aa
TRBV9 ASSVGQGWDGYT
TRBV27 ASSKGAPESSTEAF
TRBV9 ASRVGQALSSYNSPLH
TRBV27 ASSLTGGGQPQH
TRBV14 ASSQERLGHPSRYT
TRBV7-2 ASRDPQAVIYNSPLH
TRBV7-3 ASSLTRLPSNEQF
TRBV27 ASSLRTGQTFSGANVLT
TRBV28 ASSLRPQTGGYT
TRBV7-2 ASSLDREATNEKLF
TRBV29-1 SAWDMPYNTEAF
TRBV12-3/TRBV12-4 ASSQGGYGYT
TRBV6-5 ASSSDGYT
TRBV6-5 ASISPVSNQPQH
TRBV4-1 ASSQEGQIYGYT
TRBV19 ASSIRGPRTGTYEQY
TRBV7-2 ASSLRTGNTGELF
TRBV6-4 ASSAVAGGPREQF
TRBV5-1 ASSFTGVLPYEQY
TRBV7-3 ASMVGMNTEAF
TRBV28 ASSRLGLAAYNEQF
TRBV28 ASSQQGLLTEAF
TRBV28 ASSFTGGKETQY